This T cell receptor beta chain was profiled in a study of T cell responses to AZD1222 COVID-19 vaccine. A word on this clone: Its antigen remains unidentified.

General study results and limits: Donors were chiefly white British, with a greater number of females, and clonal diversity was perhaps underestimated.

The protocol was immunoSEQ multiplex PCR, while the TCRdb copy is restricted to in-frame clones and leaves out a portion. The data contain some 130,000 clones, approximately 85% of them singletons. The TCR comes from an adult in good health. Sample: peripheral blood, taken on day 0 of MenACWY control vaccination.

Here the CDR3 reads CASSQGLRTNSNQPQHF. For the CDR3, the DNA is TGCGCCAGCAGCCAAGGCCTTCGGACAAATAGCAATCAGCCCCAGCATTTT. V and J are TRBV4-1 and TRBJ1-5, with D perhaps matching TRBD1 (5 bases). The CDR3 sequence is 17 residues long. Germline values: CDR1 MGHRA, CDR2 YSYEKL. Between the trimmed V and J ends, which lost 1 base and 0 bases, there was a span of 13 bases.